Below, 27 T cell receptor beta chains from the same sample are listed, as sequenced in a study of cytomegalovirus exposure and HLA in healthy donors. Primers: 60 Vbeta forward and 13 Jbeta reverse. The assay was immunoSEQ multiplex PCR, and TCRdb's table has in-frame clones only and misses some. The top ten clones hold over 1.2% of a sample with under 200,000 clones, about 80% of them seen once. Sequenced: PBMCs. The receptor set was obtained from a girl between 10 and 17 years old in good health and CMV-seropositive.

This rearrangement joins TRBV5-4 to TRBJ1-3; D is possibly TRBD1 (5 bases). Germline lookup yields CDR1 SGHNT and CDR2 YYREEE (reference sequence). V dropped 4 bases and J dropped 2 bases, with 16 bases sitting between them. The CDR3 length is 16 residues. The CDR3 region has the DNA TGTGCCAGCAGCGGCGGAGGGACGGGGCCTGGAAACACCATATATTTT. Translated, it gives CASSGGGTGPGNTIYF.

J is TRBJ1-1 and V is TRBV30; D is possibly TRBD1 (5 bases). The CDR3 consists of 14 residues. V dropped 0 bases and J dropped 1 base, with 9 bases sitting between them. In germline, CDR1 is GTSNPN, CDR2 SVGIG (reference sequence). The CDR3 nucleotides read TGTGCCTGGAGTGTATTGGGGCCGAACACTGAAGCTTTCTTT. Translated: CAWSVLGPNTEAFF.

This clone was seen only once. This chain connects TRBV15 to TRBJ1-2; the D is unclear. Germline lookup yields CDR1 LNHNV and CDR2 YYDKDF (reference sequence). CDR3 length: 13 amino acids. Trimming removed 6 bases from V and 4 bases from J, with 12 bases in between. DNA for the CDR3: TGTGCCACCAGTTCCCGAGCCTTCTATGGCTACACCTTC. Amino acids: CATSSRAFYGYTF.

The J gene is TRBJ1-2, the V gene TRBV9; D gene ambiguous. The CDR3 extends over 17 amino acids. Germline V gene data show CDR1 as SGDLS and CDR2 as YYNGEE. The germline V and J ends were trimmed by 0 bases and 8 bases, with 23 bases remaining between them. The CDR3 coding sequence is TGTGCCAGCAGCGTAGCAATTGAGGGAGGGAGATATACGGGCTACACCTTC. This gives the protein CASSVAIEGGRYTGYTF.

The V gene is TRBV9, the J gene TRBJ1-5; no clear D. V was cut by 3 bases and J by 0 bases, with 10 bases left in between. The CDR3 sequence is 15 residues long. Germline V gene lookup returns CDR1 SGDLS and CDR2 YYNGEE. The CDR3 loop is CASSGGSYSNQPQHF. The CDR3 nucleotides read TGTGCCAGCAGCGGAGGGTCTTATAGCAATCAGCCCCAGCATTTT.

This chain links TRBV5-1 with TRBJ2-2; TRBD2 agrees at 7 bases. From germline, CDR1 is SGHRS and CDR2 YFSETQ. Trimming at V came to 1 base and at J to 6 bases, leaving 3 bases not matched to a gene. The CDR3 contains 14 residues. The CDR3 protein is CASSLRAGAGELFF. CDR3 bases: TGCGCCAGCAGCTTGAGGGCGGGGGCCGGGGAGCTGTTTTTT.

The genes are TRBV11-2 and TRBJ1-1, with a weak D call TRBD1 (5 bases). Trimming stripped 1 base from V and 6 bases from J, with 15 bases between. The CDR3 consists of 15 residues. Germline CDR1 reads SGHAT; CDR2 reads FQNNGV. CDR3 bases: TGTGCCAGCAGCTTAGGGGAGGGGTGGCCTGCTGAAGCTTTCTTT. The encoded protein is CASSLGEGWPAEAFF.

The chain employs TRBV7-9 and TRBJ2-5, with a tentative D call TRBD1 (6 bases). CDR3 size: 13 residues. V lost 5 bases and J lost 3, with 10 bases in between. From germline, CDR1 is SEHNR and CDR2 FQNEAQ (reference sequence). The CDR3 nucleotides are TGTGCCAGCAGCGCGTCAGGGGAAGAGACCCAGTACTTC. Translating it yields CASSASGEETQYF.

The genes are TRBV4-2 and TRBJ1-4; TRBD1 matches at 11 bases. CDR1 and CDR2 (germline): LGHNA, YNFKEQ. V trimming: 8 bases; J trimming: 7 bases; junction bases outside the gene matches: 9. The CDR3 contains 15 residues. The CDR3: CASLDRGPLGEKLFF. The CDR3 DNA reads TGTGCCAGCCTGGACAGGGGGCCGTTAGGTGAAAAACTGTTTTTT.

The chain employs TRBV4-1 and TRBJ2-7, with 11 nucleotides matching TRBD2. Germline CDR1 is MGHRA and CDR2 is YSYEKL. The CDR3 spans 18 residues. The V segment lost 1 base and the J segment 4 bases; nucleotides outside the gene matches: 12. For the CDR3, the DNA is TGCGCCAGCAGCCAAGGCCCAAAAACTAGCGGGAGTAAGTACGAGCAGTACTTC. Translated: CASSQGPKTSGSKYEQYF.

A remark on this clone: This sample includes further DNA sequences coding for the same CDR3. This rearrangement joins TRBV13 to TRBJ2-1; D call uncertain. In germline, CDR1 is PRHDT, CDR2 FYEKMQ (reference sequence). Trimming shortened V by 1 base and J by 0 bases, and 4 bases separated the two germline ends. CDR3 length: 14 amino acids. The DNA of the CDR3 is TGTGCCAGCAGCTTAGCGGGCTCCTACAATGAGCAGTTCTTC. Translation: CASSLAGSYNEQFF.

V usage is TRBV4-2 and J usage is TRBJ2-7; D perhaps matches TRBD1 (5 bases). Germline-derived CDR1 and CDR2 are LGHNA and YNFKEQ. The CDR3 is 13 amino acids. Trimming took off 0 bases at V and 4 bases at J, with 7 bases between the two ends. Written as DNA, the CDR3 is TGTGCCAGCAGCCAAGACAGGGTGTACGAGCAGTACTTC. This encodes CASSQDRVYEQYF.

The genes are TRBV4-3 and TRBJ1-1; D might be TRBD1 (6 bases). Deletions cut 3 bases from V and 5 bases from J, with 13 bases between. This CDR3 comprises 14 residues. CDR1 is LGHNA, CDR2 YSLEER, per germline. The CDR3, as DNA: TGCGCCAGCAGCCAGCTGGTAGGGGGAACTGAAGCTTTCTTT. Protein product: CASSQLVGGTEAFF.

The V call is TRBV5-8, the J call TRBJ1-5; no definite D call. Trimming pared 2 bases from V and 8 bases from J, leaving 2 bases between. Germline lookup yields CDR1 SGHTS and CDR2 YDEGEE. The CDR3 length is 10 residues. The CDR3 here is CASSFKPQHF. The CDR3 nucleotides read TGTGCCAGCAGCTTTAAGCCCCAGCATTTT.

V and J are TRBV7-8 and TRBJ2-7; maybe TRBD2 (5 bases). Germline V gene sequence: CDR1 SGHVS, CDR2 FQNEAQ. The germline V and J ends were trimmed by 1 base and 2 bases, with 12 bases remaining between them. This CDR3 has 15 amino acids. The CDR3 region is CASSLVPRGTYEQYF. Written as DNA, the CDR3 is TGTGCCAGCAGCTTAGTTCCCCGGGGAACCTACGAGCAGTACTTC. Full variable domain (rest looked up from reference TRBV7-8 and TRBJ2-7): GAGVSQSPRYKVAKRGQDVALRCDPISGHVSLFWYQQALGQGPEFLTYFQNEAQLDKSGLPSDRFFAERPEGSVSTLKIQRTQQEDSAVYLCASSLVPRGTYEQYFGPGTRLTVT.

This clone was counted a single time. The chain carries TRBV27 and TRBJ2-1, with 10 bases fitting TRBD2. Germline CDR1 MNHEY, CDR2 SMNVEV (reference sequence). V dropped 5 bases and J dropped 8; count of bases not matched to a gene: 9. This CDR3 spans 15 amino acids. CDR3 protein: CASSTFLAGVDEQFF. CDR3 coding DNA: TGTGCCAGCAGTACGTTCCTAGCGGGAGTGGATGAGCAGTTCTTC.

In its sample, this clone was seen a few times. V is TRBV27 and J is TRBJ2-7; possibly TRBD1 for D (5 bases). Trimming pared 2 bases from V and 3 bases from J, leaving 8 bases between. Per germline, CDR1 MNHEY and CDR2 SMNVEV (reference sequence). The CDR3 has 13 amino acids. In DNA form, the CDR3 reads TGTGCCAGCAGTTTACTAAGGGGCTACGAGCAGTACTTC. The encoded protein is CASSLLRGYEQYF.

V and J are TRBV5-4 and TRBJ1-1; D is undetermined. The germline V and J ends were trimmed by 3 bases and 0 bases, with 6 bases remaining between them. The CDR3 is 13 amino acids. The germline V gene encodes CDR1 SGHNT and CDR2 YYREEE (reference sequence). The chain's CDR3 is CASSSGVNTEAFF. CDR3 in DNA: TGTGCCAGCAGCTCGGGAGTGAACACTGAAGCTTTCTTT.

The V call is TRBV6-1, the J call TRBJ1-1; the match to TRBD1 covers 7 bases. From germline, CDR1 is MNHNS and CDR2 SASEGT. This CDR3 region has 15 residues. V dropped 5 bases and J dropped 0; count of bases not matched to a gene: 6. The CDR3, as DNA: TGTGCCAGCAGTCAGACAGGGTACTTGAACACTGAAGCTTTCTTT. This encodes CASSQTGYLNTEAFF.

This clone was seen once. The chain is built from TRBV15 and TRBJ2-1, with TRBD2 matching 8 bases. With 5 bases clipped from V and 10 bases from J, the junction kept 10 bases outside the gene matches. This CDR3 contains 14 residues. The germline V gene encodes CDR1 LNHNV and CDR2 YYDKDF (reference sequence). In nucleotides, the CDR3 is TGTGCCACCAGCCGCGGACTGGGCGGGGGGGAGCAGTTCTTC. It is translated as CATSRGLGGGEQFF. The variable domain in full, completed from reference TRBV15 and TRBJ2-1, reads DAMVIQNPRYQVTQFGKPVTLSCSQTLNHNVMYWYQQKSSQAPKLLFHYYDKDFNNEADTPDNFQSRRPNTSFCFLDIRSPGLGDTAMYLCATSRGLGGGEQFFGPGTRLTVL.

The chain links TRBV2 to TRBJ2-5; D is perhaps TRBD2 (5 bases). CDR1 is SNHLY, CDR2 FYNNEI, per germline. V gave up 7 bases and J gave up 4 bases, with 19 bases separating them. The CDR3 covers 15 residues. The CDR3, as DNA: TGTGCCAGCAAACTGCAGACACTAGAGTCAGAGACCCAGTACTTC. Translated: CASKLQTLESETQYF. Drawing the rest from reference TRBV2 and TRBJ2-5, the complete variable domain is EPEVTQTPSHQVTQMGQEVILRCVPISNHLYFYWYRQILGQKVEFLVSFYNNEISEKSEIFDDQFSVERPDGSNFTLKIRSTKLEDSAMYFCASKLQTLESETQYFGPGTRLLVL.

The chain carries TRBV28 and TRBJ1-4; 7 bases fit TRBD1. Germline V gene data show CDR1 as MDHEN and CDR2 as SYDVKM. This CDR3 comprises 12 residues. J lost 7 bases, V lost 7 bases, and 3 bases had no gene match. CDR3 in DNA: TGTGCCAGCACCCGGGACAGTGAAAAACTGTTTTTT. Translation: CASTRDSEKLFF. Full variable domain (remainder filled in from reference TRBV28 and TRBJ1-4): DVKVTQSSRYLVKRTGEKVFLECVQDMDHENMFWYRQDPGLGLRLIYFSYDVKMKEKGDIPEGYSVSREKKERFSLILESASTNQTSMYLCASTRDSEKLFFGSGTQLSVL.

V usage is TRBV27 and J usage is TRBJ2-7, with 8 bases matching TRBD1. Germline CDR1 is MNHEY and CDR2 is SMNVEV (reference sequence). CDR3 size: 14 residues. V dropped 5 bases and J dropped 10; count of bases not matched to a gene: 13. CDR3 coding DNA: TGTGCCAGCAGTCTGAGGAGACAGGGGATCGTCCAGTACTTC. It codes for CASSLRRQGIVQYF.

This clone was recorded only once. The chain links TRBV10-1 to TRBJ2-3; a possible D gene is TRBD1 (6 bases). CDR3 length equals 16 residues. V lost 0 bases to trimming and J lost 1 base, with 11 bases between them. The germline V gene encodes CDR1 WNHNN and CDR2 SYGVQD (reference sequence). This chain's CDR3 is CASSESTGRRTDTQYF. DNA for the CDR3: TGCGCCAGCAGTGAGTCAACAGGGCGACGCACAGATACGCAGTATTTT.

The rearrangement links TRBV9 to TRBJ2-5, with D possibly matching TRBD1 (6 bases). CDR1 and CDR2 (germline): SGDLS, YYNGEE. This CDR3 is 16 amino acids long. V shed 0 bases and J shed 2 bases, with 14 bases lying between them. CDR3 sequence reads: CASSVGGGYGQETQYF. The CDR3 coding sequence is TGTGCCAGCAGCGTAGGAGGGGGATACGGGCAAGAGACCCAGTACTTC.

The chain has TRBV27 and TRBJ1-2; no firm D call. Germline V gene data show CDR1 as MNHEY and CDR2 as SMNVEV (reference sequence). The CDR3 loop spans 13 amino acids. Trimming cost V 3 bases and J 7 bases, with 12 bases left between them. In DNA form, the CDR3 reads TGTGCCAGCAGTTTTGGGGAGTTCCGTGGCTACACCTTC. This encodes CASSFGEFRGYTF.

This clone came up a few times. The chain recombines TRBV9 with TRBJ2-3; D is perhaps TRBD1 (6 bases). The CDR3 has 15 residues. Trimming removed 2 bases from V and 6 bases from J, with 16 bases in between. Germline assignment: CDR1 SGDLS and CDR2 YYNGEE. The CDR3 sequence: CASSVALGAGDTQYF. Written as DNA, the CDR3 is TGTGCCAGCAGCGTCGCTCTGGGGGCAGGGGATACGCAGTATTTT.